This T cell receptor beta chain was sequenced in a study of blood T cell repertoires in COVID-19. Germline assignment: CDR1 GTSNPN and CDR2 SVGIG (reference sequence). This CDR3 contains 16 residues. V was pared by 3 bases and J by 2 bases, with 8 bases of the junction left unmatched. Generated by immunoSEQ multiplex PCR, the TCRdb table keeps only in-frame clones and is missing some. The sample records approximately 220,000 clones, about nine tenths being singletons. The chain carries TRBV30 and TRBJ2-5; 11 bases line up with TRBD2. The sample was PBMCs or T cells enriched from blood (not recorded which). The TCR originated in a young man who had recovered from COVID-19. CDR3 sequence reads: CAWRGTSGGRQETQYF. CDR3 bases: TGTGCCTGGAGAGGTACTAGCGGGGGTAGACAAGAGACCCAGTACTTC.